One and the same sample provided the 17 T cell receptor beta chains below, sequenced in a study of blood T cells in healthy people across ages. Next came a second PCR, run for roughly 6 to 11 cycles, which used a sample-barcoded 5' primer along with a J-beta primer mix. Each CDR3 protein gets one entry after TCRdb re-called the 5' RACE reads with MiXCR. The sample has 1,100,000 or so distinct CDR3 sequences; around 43% are singletons. The specimen was blood. All receptors derive from a woman in her fifties or sixties in good health.

The rearrangement links TRBV7-3 to TRBJ1-5; the match to TRBD1 covers 7 bases. After removal of 2 bases from V and 4 bases from J, the junction contained 2 bases not matched to a gene. The CDR3 totals 14 residues. The germline gives CDR1 SGHTA, CDR2 FQGTGA. CDR3 amino acids: CASSLGGQNQPQHF. The CDR3 region has the DNA TGTGCCAGCAGCTTAGGGGGACAGAATCAGCCCCAGCATTTT.

The sample holds many counts of this clonotype. This rearrangement joins TRBV12-3 or TRBV12-4 to TRBJ2-7; D is uncertain. V lost 5 bases and J 6 bases, leaving 14 bases between the germline ends. This CDR3 has 13 amino acids. CDR3 sequence (DNA): TGTGCCAGCAGTCTGGGCAGTTCACGCGAGCAGTACTTC. Protein: CASSLGSSREQYF.

The CDR3 is CASSPHPGTPTYEQYF. In nucleotides, the CDR3 is TGTGCCAGCAGTCCCCATCCCGGGACTCCCACCTACGAGCAGTACTTC. The chain carries TRBV12-3 or TRBV12-4 and TRBJ2-7; tentative D call: TRBD2 (6 bases). This CDR3 is 16 amino acids long. Deletions cut 5 bases from V and 2 bases from J, with 19 bases between.

This clonotype was observed a handful of times. The V call is TRBV27, the J call TRBJ1-1, with D maybe TRBD1 (6 bases). The CDR3 runs to 13 residues. V was clipped by 9 bases and J by 5 bases, with 16 bases between them. Germline V lookup: CDR1 MNHEY, CDR2 SMNVEV (reference sequence). CDR3 sequence: CASIGGGRTEAFF. CDR3 nucleotides: TGTGCCAGTATAGGGGGGGGTAGGACTGAAGCTTTCTTT.

This clonotype was counted only a few times. The chain employs TRBV27 and TRBJ1-1; D is possibly TRBD1 (6 bases). Trimming pared 6 bases from V and 1 base from J, leaving 12 bases between. CDR3 length: 14 residues. Germline CDR1 MNHEY, CDR2 SMNVEV (reference sequence). CDR3 bases: TGTGCCAGCAGCTATACGACAGGGAACACTGAAGCTTTCTTT. It is translated as CASSYTTGNTEAFF.

In this sample, this clonotype turned up many times. V and J are TRBV7-2 and TRBJ2-7; D ambiguous. The CDR3 has 13 residues. Per germline, CDR1 SGHTA and CDR2 FQGNSA. V was trimmed by 2 bases and J by 3 bases, leaving 8 bases between them. The CDR3 sequence: CASSLTLNYEQYF. CDR3 DNA sequence: TGTGCCAGCAGCTTAACACTCAACTACGAGCAGTACTTC.

V is TRBV19 and J is TRBJ1-2; D gene uncertain. The CDR3 sequence is 11 residues long. The V gene's germline CDR1 is LNHDA and CDR2 SQIVND (reference sequence). V lost 8 bases to trimming and J lost 5 bases, with 9 bases between them. The CDR3: CASHGEYGYTF. CDR3 in DNA: TGTGCCAGTCACGGCGAGTATGGCTACACCTTC.

Many counts were recorded for this clonotype. The J gene is TRBJ2-7, the V gene TRBV20-1; 12 nucleotides line up with TRBD2. This CDR3 has 16 amino acids. V was clipped by 6 bases and J by 1 base; unmatched bases: 10. Germline lookup yields CDR1 DFQATT and CDR2 SNEGSKA (reference sequence). The CDR3 sequence: CSAPGTSGLHSYEQYF. CDR3 nucleotide sequence: TGCAGTGCGCCGGGGACTAGCGGGTTACATTCCTACGAGCAGTACTTC.

The V gene is TRBV20-1, the J gene TRBJ2-7; the match to TRBD2 covers 8 bases. The length of the CDR3 is 11 residues. V was clipped by 7 bases and J by 6 bases; unmatched bases: 5. Germline V lookup: CDR1 DFQATT, CDR2 SNEGSKA (reference sequence). In DNA, the CDR3 is TGCAGTGGCGGGGGGCGGGGCGAGCAGTACTTC. Translated: CSGGGRGEQYF.

The CDR3, as DNA: TGTGCCAGCAGTGAATATGGGCTAAATGAGCAGTTCTTC. Protein: CASSEYGLNEQFF. V usage is TRBV25-1 and J usage is TRBJ2-7; no reliable D call. The better agreement between TRBJ2-1 and the DNA end casts doubt on the J call. The CDR3 is 13 residues long. From germline, CDR1 is MGHDK and CDR2 SYGVNS.

This chain connects TRBV13 to TRBJ1-1; D is unclear. The germline gives CDR1 PRHDT, CDR2 FYEKMQ (reference sequence). The CDR3 is made up of 16 amino acids. Trimming removed 5 bases from V and 1 base from J, with 17 bases in between. CDR3 DNA: TGTGCCAGCAGCCCGAGGCTCTCCAGGACGAACACTGAAGCTTTCTTT. Translation: CASSPRLSRTNTEAFF.

The V and J genes are TRBV5-1 and TRBJ2-5, with TRBD2 as a possible D gene (5 bases). Germline-derived CDR1 and CDR2 are SGHRS and YFSETQ. Trimming took off 2 bases at V and 11 bases at J, with 22 bases between the two ends. The CDR3 spans 15 residues. As DNA, the CDR3 is TGCGCCAGCAGCTTTTACCCGGACGACTACAATGAGCAGTACTTC. This sequence encodes CASSFYPDDYNEQYF.

The V call is TRBV27, the J call TRBJ2-3; weak D call: TRBD2 (5 bases). Germline CDR1 MNHEY, CDR2 SMNVEV (reference sequence). The CDR3 totals 16 residues. The V end was cut by 4 bases, the J end by 6 bases, with 20 bases between. The CDR3 reads CASSWRPTTVSDTQYF. CDR3 coding DNA: TGTGCCAGCAGTTGGAGACCGACTACTGTTTCGGATACGCAGTATTTT.

The chain has TRBV5-4 and TRBJ2-7; TRBD1 matches 12 bases. The CDR3 extends over 15 amino acids. Germline CDR1 is SGHNT and CDR2 is YYREEE (reference sequence). The V gene end was trimmed by 4 bases and the J gene end by 3 bases; junction bases not matched to a gene: 5. CDR3 region: CASSTGQGAVYEQYF. The CDR3 coding sequence is TGTGCCAGCAGCACGGGACAGGGGGCTGTCTACGAGCAGTACTTC.

The V call is TRBV29-1, the J call TRBJ2-1, with 9 bases identical to TRBD1. The J call could be wrong; TRBJ2-7 is a better fit for the DNA end. Germline assignment: CDR1 SQVTM and CDR2 ANQGSEA. The CDR3 length is 14 residues. The CDR3 DNA reads TGCAGCGTCCCCAGGGGACAGGGCTACAATGAGCAGTACTTC. It specifies CSVPRGQGYNEQYF.

The V gene is TRBV3-1, the J gene TRBJ2-7; D is undetermined. This CDR3 is 15 amino acids long. The V gene's germline CDR1 is LGHDT and CDR2 YNNKEL (reference sequence). Between the trimmed V and J ends, which lost 4 bases and 6 bases, there was a span of 19 bases. The CDR3 bases are TGTGCCAGCAGCCCGGATTGGCAAGAGAGCCCCGAGCAGTACTTC. It codes for CASSPDWQESPEQYF.

This clonotype was counted ten times or more. This rearrangement joins TRBV2 to TRBJ2-5, with 8 bases matching TRBD2. This CDR3 comprises 14 residues. Trimming took 3 bases from V and 4 from J; bases not matched to a gene: 4. Germline values: CDR1 SNHLY, CDR2 FYNNEI. The CDR3 region is CASSDAGGAETQYF. The CDR3 nucleotides read TGTGCCAGCAGTGACGCGGGAGGAGCAGAGACCCAGTACTTC.